Following are 26 T cell receptor beta chains from one sample sequenced in a study of T cells in Graves' hyperthyroidism and ophthalmopathy. From RNA transcripts, TCR beta CDR3 regions were amplified. Using the HTBI primer set, a first-round RT-PCR was run on the TCR CDR3. TCRdb re-derived calls from the multiplex PCR reads in MiXCR, one entry per CDR3 protein. The table includes around 600,000 distinct CDR3 sequences, 11% to 15% detected once. The source material was blood. Receptors were obtained from a woman under 30 with Graves' ophthalmopathy.

This clonotype has a handful of counts. The V call is TRBV5-8, the J call TRBJ2-1, with 11 bases matching TRBD1. Trimming cost V 4 bases and J 8 bases; bases outside gene matches: 5. Germline V lookup: CDR1 SGHTS, CDR2 YDEGEE. CDR3 length: 14 residues. The CDR3 loop is CASSPGQGDHEQFF. The DNA of the CDR3 is TGTGCCAGCAGCCCGGGACAGGGGGACCATGAGCAGTTCTTC.

The sample holds many counts of this clonotype. The CDR3 sequence: CATSDQGTSSYNEQFF. As DNA, the CDR3 is TGTGCCACCAGTGACCAGGGTACCAGCTCCTACAATGAGCAGTTCTTC. The chain has TRBV24-1 and TRBJ2-1; D perhaps matches TRBD1 (5 bases). Trimming removed 4 bases at V and 0 bases at J, with 12 bases between. The germline gives CDR1 KGHDR, CDR2 SFDVKD. The CDR3 has 16 residues.

This clonotype was seen a few times. The chain joins TRBV7-3 to TRBJ2-7; 9 nucleotides agree with TRBD2. Losses at the gene ends were 5 bases for V and 5 bases for J; bases not matched to a gene: 10. The CDR3 is made up of 15 amino acids. Per the germline V gene, CDR1 is SGHTA and CDR2 is FQGTGA. The CDR3 spells CASSPWTSEFNEQYF. For the CDR3, the DNA is TGTGCCAGCAGCCCTTGGACTAGCGAATTCAACGAGCAGTACTTC.

This sequence joins TRBV12-3 or TRBV12-4 and TRBJ2-7; D is uncertain. Trimming removed 0 bases from V and 0 bases from J, with 9 bases in between. The CDR3 contains 15 residues. This CDR3 is CASSLAIPSSYEQYF. The CDR3 nucleotides are TGTGCCAGCAGTTTAGCGATCCCCAGCTCCTACGAGCAGTACTTC.

The chain recombines TRBV30 with TRBJ2-3; 10 bases align to TRBD2. The V and J ends lost 5 bases and 6 bases, in that order; junction bases with no gene match: 8. CDR1 and CDR2 from the germline V gene are GTSNPN and SVGIG (reference sequence). This CDR3 is built from 14 residues. The CDR3 DNA reads as TGTGCCTGGGATAGCGGGAGGTACGGGGATACGCAGTATTTT. It codes for CAWDSGRYGDTQYF.

In its sample, this clonotype was seen many times. This sequence joins TRBV7-2 and TRBJ2-3; TRBD1 aligns across 7 bases. The ends lost 8 bases at V and 4 bases at J; junction bases unmatched: 3. The CDR3 runs to 12 residues. Germline-derived CDR1 and CDR2 are SGHTA and FQGNSA. The CDR3 sequence: CASSQGADTQYF. CDR3 nucleotides: TGTGCCAGCTCGCAGGGGGCAGATACGCAGTATTTT.

This clonotype was counted at least ten times. The V gene is TRBV27, the J gene TRBJ2-3; 9 bases match TRBD2. V was clipped by 6 bases and J by 3 bases; unmatched bases: 13. The CDR3 spans 17 residues. From germline, CDR1 is MNHEY and CDR2 SMNVEV (reference sequence). This CDR3 is CASSRSGSGSLTDTQYF. The CDR3 DNA sequence: TGTGCCAGCAGCCGTTCGGGTAGCGGGAGTCTGACAGATACGCAGTATTTT.

The rearrangement joins TRBV3-1 to TRBJ2-5; D is unclear. Germline-derived CDR1 and CDR2 are LGHDT and YNNKEL (reference sequence). The CDR3 sequence is 15 residues long. Trimming stripped 1 base from V and 6 bases from J, with 15 bases between. The CDR3 sequence is CASSQGSQSGKTQYF. As DNA, the CDR3 is TGTGCCAGCAGCCAAGGATCCCAGTCGGGTAAGACCCAGTACTTC.

This clonotype has at least ten counts. V usage is TRBV7-2 and J usage is TRBJ2-5; a possible D gene is TRBD1 (8 bases). Germline CDR1 SGHTA, CDR2 FQGNSA. The CDR3 extends over 15 amino acids. The V end lost 5 bases, the J end lost 4 bases, and 17 bases lay between the germline ends. The CDR3 DNA reads as TGTGCCAGCAGCCTACAGACAGGGGAGGGAGAGACCCAGTACTTC. Encoded protein: CASSLQTGEGETQYF.

This clonotype was recorded many times. The genes are TRBV6-1 and TRBJ2-7, with a possible D match to TRBD2 (5 bases). The CDR3 spans 13 residues. V was shortened by 2 bases and J by 9 bases, with 14 bases between the two germline ends. Looked up from germline, CDR1 is MNHNS and CDR2 is SASEGT. The chain's CDR3 is CASSELAALGQYF. Written as DNA, the CDR3 is TGTGCCAGCAGTGAACTAGCAGCCCTTGGGCAGTACTTC.

This clonotype was seen ten or more times. V usage is TRBV7-8 and J usage is TRBJ2-1, with 8 bases aligning to TRBD2. The CDR3 consists of 17 residues. In germline, CDR1 is SGHVS, CDR2 FQNEAQ. With V trimmed by 4 bases and J by 4 bases, 12 bases remained unmatched. The CDR3 spells CASSSPRRGRPYNEQFF. The CDR3 DNA reads as TGTGCCAGCAGCTCTCCCCGTCGCGGGAGGCCTTACAATGAGCAGTTCTTC. Looking up the rest from reference TRBV7-8 and TRBJ2-1 gives the full variable domain: GAGVSQSPRYKVAKRGQDVALRCDPISGHVSLFWYQQALGQGPEFLTYFQNEAQLDKSGLPSDRFFAERPEGSVSTLKIQRTQQEDSAVYLCASSSPRRGRPYNEQFFGPGTRLTVL.

V usage is TRBV19 and J usage is TRBJ2-5; D is ambiguous. Trimming took 3 bases from V and 1 from J, leaving 6 bases between them. CDR1 and CDR2 from the germline V gene are LNHDA and SQIVND (reference sequence). This CDR3 comprises 13 residues. The CDR3 DNA is TGTGCCAGTAGTATGGGGATCCAAGAGACCCAGTACTTC. It specifies CASSMGIQETQYF.

This clonotype was found many times. The rearrangement uses TRBV6-5 and TRBJ2-5; 7 nucleotides line up with TRBD2. The CDR3 loop spans 16 amino acids. Germline V gene lookup returns CDR1 MNHEY and CDR2 SVGAGI. The trim removed 0 bases at V and 7 bases at J, leaving 11 bases unmatched. The CDR3 loop reads CASSYSISGARATQYF. The CDR3, as DNA: TGTGCCAGCAGTTACTCGATAAGCGGGGCTCGGGCGACCCAGTACTTC.

The CDR3 region is CASSPQPGTEAFF. CDR3 sequence (DNA): TGCGCCAGCAGCCCCCAGCCCGGCACTGAAGCTTTCTTT. This sequence joins TRBV5-1 and TRBJ1-1; D gene ambiguous. V dropped 4 bases and J dropped 4 bases, with 11 bases sitting between them. Germline V CDR1 and CDR2: SGHRS, YFSETQ. The CDR3 is made up of 13 amino acids.

Comments on this clonotype: The junction does not match germline at one end; this may be a read error. This sequence joins TRBV27 and TRBJ1-5; D remains unclear. Germline V CDR1 and CDR2: MNHEY, SMNVEV (reference sequence). This CDR3 comprises 14 residues. The CDR3 DNA reads as TGTGCCAGCAGTTTATCTAGTTACAATCAGCCCCGGCATTTT. It codes for CASSLSSYNQPRHF.

This clonotype was detected ten times or more. The chain is built from TRBV30 and TRBJ2-3; possibly TRBD1 for D (6 bases). Germline values: CDR1 GTSNPN, CDR2 SVGIG (reference sequence). Trimming took off 0 bases at V and 8 bases at J, with 9 bases between the two ends. This CDR3 has 12 amino acids. Here the CDR3 reads CAWSVQGGTQYF. Here the CDR3 DNA reads TGTGCCTGGAGTGTACAAGGGGGTACGCAGTATTTT.

As for this clonotype: Given a much more abundant clone one base away, this may be a read error. V and J are TRBV24-1 and TRBJ2-5; 8 bases fit TRBD2. The CDR3 runs to 20 residues. The germline V gene encodes CDR1 KGHDR and CDR2 SFDVKD. Unmatched junction bases numbered 19, after V lost 5 bases and J lost 0 bases. The CDR3 region is CATSAGGGGQHRVYQETQYF. The CDR3 nucleotides are TGTGCCACCAGTGCCGGGGGGGGAGGACAGCACCGCGTTTACCAAGAGACCCAGTACTTC.

This clonotype was counted between two and nine times. CDR3 region: CATSRETVNYGYTF. The CDR3 nucleotides read TGTGCCACCAGCAGAGAGACGGTCAACTATGGCTACACCTTC. The V call is TRBV15, the J call TRBJ1-2; D remains unclear. Germline values: CDR1 LNHNV, CDR2 YYDKDF (reference sequence). V dropped 0 bases and J dropped 2 bases, with 7 bases sitting between them. The CDR3 has 14 residues.

Of note for this clonotype: This may be a read error: a much more frequent sequence differs by one nucleotide. The rearrangement links TRBV3-1 to TRBJ1-1, with a possible D match to TRBD1 (5 bases). CDR3 size: 14 residues. V gave up 4 bases and J gave up 11 bases, with 20 bases separating them. The germline V gene encodes CDR1 LGHDT and CDR2 YNNKEL (reference sequence). CDR3 nucleotide sequence: TGTGCCAGCAGCCCCCCGGGAGGGGTGGGGGACGCTTTCTTT. Translated: CASSPPGGVGDAFF.

This clonotype was counted between two and nine times. This CDR3 is CAWSPPGLAGTDTQYF. DNA of the CDR3: TGTGCCTGGAGCCCTCCGGGACTAGCGGGAACGGATACGCAGTATTTT. This chain joins TRBV30 and TRBJ2-3, with 13 bases identical to TRBD2. From germline, CDR1 is GTSNPN and CDR2 SVGIG (reference sequence). Unmatched junction bases numbered 9, after V lost 3 bases and J lost 6 bases. This CDR3 is built from 16 residues.

At least ten counts were recorded for this clonotype. The chain carries TRBV11-3 and TRBJ1-1; D not resolved. The CDR3 spans 12 residues. V gave up 0 bases and J gave up 6 bases, with 5 bases separating them. CDR1 is SGHNT, CDR2 YENEEA, per germline. As DNA, the CDR3 is TGTGCCAGCAGCTTAGATCTGGCTGAAGCTTTCTTT. It yields the protein CASSLDLAEAFF. Full variable domain (missing parts from reference TRBV11-3 and TRBJ1-1): EAGVVQSPRYKIIEKKQPVAFWCNPISGHNTLYWYLQNLGQGPELLIRYENEEAVDDSQLPKDRFSAERLKGVDSTLKIQPAELGDSAVYLCASSLDLAEAFFGQGTRLTVV.

This clonotype has more than one count but fewer than ten. The chain joins TRBV25-1 to TRBJ2-7; TRBD1 aligns across 8 bases. CDR1 and CDR2 from the germline V gene are MGHDK and SYGVNS. The CDR3 has 16 amino acids. Unmatched junction bases numbered 8, after V lost 3 bases and J lost 1 base. CDR3 sequence: CASSELSGGSSYEQYF. Written as DNA, the CDR3 is TGTGCCAGCAGTGAGTTATCAGGGGGCAGTTCCTACGAGCAGTACTTC.

This clonotype was recorded at least ten times. The rearrangement links TRBV30 to TRBJ2-7, with 7 bases that match TRBD2. J lost 3 bases, V lost 2 bases, and 4 bases had no gene match. This CDR3 is built from 13 residues. CDR1 and CDR2 (germline): GTSNPN, SVGIG (reference sequence). The CDR3 loop reads CAWSYPGGYEQYF. DNA of the CDR3: TGTGCCTGGAGTTACCCGGGGGGCTACGAGCAGTACTTC.

This clonotype was found many times. This chain links TRBV10-3 with TRBJ2-7; D possibly corresponds to TRBD2 (5 bases). CDR1 is ENHRY, CDR2 SYGVKD, per germline. V was pared by 8 bases and J by 0 bases, with 14 bases between. The CDR3 covers 14 residues. CDR3 nucleotide sequence: TGTGCCATCGAGAGCGGCGGCACCTCCTACGAGCAGTACTTC. Translation gives CAIESGGTSYEQYF.

This clonotype came up many times. The J gene is TRBJ1-5, the V gene TRBV13, with 11 bases matching TRBD1. CDR1 is PRHDT and CDR2 is FYEKMQ in the germline V gene (reference sequence). The CDR3 loop spans 16 amino acids. J lost 1 base, V lost 4 bases, and 3 bases had no gene match. For the CDR3, the DNA is TGTGCCAGCAGCTCCCGGGACAGGGGGAGCAATCAGCCCCAGCATTTT. Protein: CASSSRDRGSNQPQHF.

The genes are TRBV7-9 and TRBJ1-1; the D gene is possibly TRBD1 (5 bases). V shed 4 bases and J shed 4 bases, with 13 bases lying between them. The CDR3 is 14 residues long. Germline lookup yields CDR1 SEHNR and CDR2 FQNEAQ (reference sequence). The CDR3 DNA is TGTGCCAGCAGCTCTGCAGGGTGGGGCACTGAAGCTTTCTTT. The encoded protein is CASSSAGWGTEAFF.